This TCR beta chain was recovered during a study of PD-1 blockade in classical Hodgkin lymphoma. Study-level information: Patients in the cohort were put on intravenous nivolumab, 3 mg/kg every 2 weeks.

Trimming took 2 bases from V and 9 from J, leaving 14 bases between them. Germline CDR1 reads MNHEY; CDR2 reads SVGAGI. CDR3 length: 14 residues. Relapses following autologous stem cell transplantation were seen in all patients, with brentuximab vedotin exposure varying. Patients showed best responses of complete response, partial response or progressive disease. Findings and caveats of the study: Prior therapy or disease activity may underlie the repertoire differences, whose causes remain undefined. By C4D1, diversity of CD4+ TCRs had risen significantly, whereas that of CD8+ TCRs had not.

Regarding this clone: What it binds is unknown.

Clones were sequenced by immunoSEQ multiplex PCR, and TCRdb holds only the in-frame ones, with some missing. The table records under 45,000 clones, roughly 80% of them present only once. The source material was peripheral blood mononuclear cells (PBMCs), sampled at baseline. This receptor was obtained from a human donor with classical Hodgkin lymphoma. The chain employs TRBV6-5 and TRBJ2-1, with unresolved D. CDR3 protein: CASSYDSPAVEQFF. For the CDR3, the DNA is TGTGCCAGCAGTTACGACTCCCCTGCAGTTGAGCAGTTCTTC.